This T cell receptor beta chain was sequenced for a study of blood T cell repertoires in COVID-19. Whole-study context: Samples came from the United States, Italy and Spain, spanning acute and convalescent COVID-19. Sample material is recorded as cDNA or gDNA derived from T cells, B-cell-depleted T cells, or PBMCs.

CDR3 length equals 18 residues. Trimming cost V 4 bases and J 5 bases; bases outside gene matches: 12. Germline V gene sequence: CDR1 MGHDK, CDR2 SYGVNS. In the original processing: Scientists estimated how many nucleated cells there were by amplifying reference gene primers. Clones were sequenced by immunoSEQ multiplex PCR, and TCRdb holds only the in-frame ones, with some missing. The DNA was the basis for D and trimming; V, J and clone size are from that table. Of about 26,000 clones in the sample, 82% were seen once. The chain carries TRBV25-1 and TRBJ2-3; 13 positions agree with TRBD2. This receptor was identified in a human donor in a cohort sampled during active COVID-19. The sample comprised peripheral blood. In nucleotides, the CDR3 is TGTGCCAGCAGTGTGAGTCCGGGACTAGCGGGGATGGGAGATACGCAGTATTTT. This encodes CASSVSPGLAGMGDTQYF.